The next 23 T cell receptor beta chains were all read from a single sample in a study of T cells in localized non-small cell lung cancer. Assay: immunoSEQ multiplex PCR; the TCRdb copy retains only in-frame clones and omits some. This sample carries about 25,000 clones, approximately 86% of them seen once, and the ten largest clones take 5.8%. Here the sequenced sample was peripheral blood, taken before any cancer treatment. The receptor set was obtained from a male donor at least 60 years old with stage II squamous cell lung carcinoma.

The genes are TRBV7-8 and TRBJ1-1; D gene ambiguous. Germline CDR1 is SGHVS and CDR2 is FQNEAQ. V lost 1 base and J 7 bases, leaving 13 bases between the germline ends. The CDR3 contains 14 residues. CDR3 DNA: TGTGCCAGCAGCTTAGGGGCAGGCGGGATTGAAGCTTTCTTT. The encoded protein is CASSLGAGGIEAFF.

This chain connects TRBV28 to TRBJ2-5; TRBD2 is a possible D gene (6 bases). The CDR3 extends over 14 amino acids. Trimming removed 8 bases from V and 2 bases from J, with 15 bases in between. Germline V CDR1 and CDR2: MDHEN, SYDVKM. DNA of the CDR3: TGTGCCAGCCTGGGCCCCGGGACTCAAGAGACCCAGTACTTC. Its protein is CASLGPGTQETQYF. The complete variable domain, with remaining parts taken from reference TRBV28 and TRBJ2-5, reads DVKVTQSSRYLVKRTGEKVFLECVQDMDHENMFWYRQDPGLGLRLIYFSYDVKMKEKGDIPEGYSVSREKKERFSLILESASTNQTSMYLCASLGPGTQETQYFGPGTRLLVL.

The chain links TRBV9 to TRBJ2-3; 10 nucleotides match TRBD2. Looked up from germline, CDR1 is SGDLS and CDR2 is YYNGEE. This CDR3 spans 16 amino acids. V dropped 0 bases and J dropped 4; count of bases not matched to a gene: 5. CDR3 bases: TGTGCCAGCAGCGTAGAAGCGGGAGGGCCGGCAGATACGCAGTATTTT. This translates into CASSVEAGGPADTQYF.

The rearrangement links TRBV2 to TRBJ1-4; 7 bases are a match to TRBD1. The CDR3 length is 15 residues. Unmatched junction bases numbered 10, after V lost 4 bases and J lost 8 bases. Germline CDR1 SNHLY, CDR2 FYNNEI. DNA of the CDR3: TGTGCCAGCAGTGTAATGACAGGGAACGCGGAAAAACTGTTTTTT. The encoded protein is CASSVMTGNAEKLFF.

This clone was seen a handful of times. V and J are TRBV5-1 and TRBJ2-5; 8 bases are a match to TRBD2. Trimming took 0 bases from V and 2 from J; bases not matched to a gene: 9. Germline values: CDR1 SGHRS, CDR2 YFSETQ. CDR3 length: 17 residues. The CDR3 reads CASSLAVAGGPQETQYF. The CDR3 DNA reads TGCGCCAGCAGCTTGGCCGTGGCGGGGGGCCCTCAAGAGACCCAGTACTTC.

The chain is built from TRBV19 and TRBJ2-6; D gene unclear. The V end lost 5 bases, the J end lost 1 base, and 9 bases lay between the germline ends. CDR3 size: 15 residues. Germline loops: CDR1 LNHDA, CDR2 SQIVND (reference sequence). This CDR3 reads CASSVQLSGANVLTF. CDR3 DNA sequence: TGTGCCAGTAGTGTTCAGTTATCTGGGGCCAACGTCCTGACTTTC.

This sequence joins TRBV2 and TRBJ2-1; D may be TRBD2 (5 bases). Germline values: CDR1 SNHLY, CDR2 FYNNEI. Trimming took 4 bases from V and 4 from J, leaving 8 bases between them. The CDR3 totals 13 residues. CDR3 sequence: CASSVWTYNEQFF. In DNA, the CDR3 is TGTGCCAGCAGTGTTTGGACTTACAATGAGCAGTTCTTC.

V gene TRBV18 combines with J gene TRBJ1-1; possible D gene TRBD1, 6 bases. Trimming shortened V by 8 bases and J by 11 bases, and 21 bases separated the two germline ends. CDR3 length: 13 residues. Germline V gene lookup returns CDR1 KGHSH and CDR2 LQKENI. CDR3 loop: CASRGGPAVEAFF. The CDR3 DNA follows: TGTGCCAGCCGGGGGGGGCCCGCGGTTGAGGCTTTCTTT.

The gene calls are TRBV4-2 and TRBJ2-2; 7 nucleotides match TRBD1. V dropped 3 bases and J dropped 1; count of bases not matched to a gene: 11. The CDR3 covers 18 residues. In germline, CDR1 is LGHNA, CDR2 YNFKEQ. The CDR3 region is CASSHGDRTFKNTGELFF. CDR3 nucleotides: TGTGCCAGCAGCCACGGGGACAGAACGTTTAAGAACACCGGGGAGCTGTTTTTT.

This clone came up a few times. The chain couples TRBV5-1 to TRBJ1-4, with a possible D match to TRBD1 (5 bases). Trimming removed 2 bases at V and 3 bases at J, with 8 bases between. The CDR3 contains 14 residues. Germline assignment: CDR1 SGHRS and CDR2 YFSETQ. The chain's CDR3 is CASSFGASNEKLFF. The CDR3 nucleotides are TGCGCCAGCAGCTTTGGGGCTTCTAATGAAAAACTGTTTTTT.

Written as DNA, the CDR3 is TGTGCCAGCAGCGGAGGTTCGAGGTCCATGGGGGGCTACACCTTC. The encoded protein is CASSGGSRSMGGYTF. The V call is TRBV9, the J call TRBJ1-2, with D hard to call. V lost 3 bases, J lost 8 bases, and 20 bases lay in between. Germline V lookup: CDR1 SGDLS, CDR2 YYNGEE. This CDR3 contains 15 residues. Using reference TRBV9 and TRBJ1-2 for the parts outside the CDR3, the full variable domain is DSGVTQTPKHLITATGQRVTLRCSPRSGDLSVYWYQQSLDQGLQFLIQYYNGEERAKGNILERFSAQQFPDLHSELNLSSLELGDSALYFCASSGGSRSMGGYTFGSGTRLTVV.

This clone has only one observation. The rearrangement links TRBV2 to TRBJ1-1; 8 positions match TRBD1. Germline CDR1 is SNHLY and CDR2 is FYNNEI. With V trimmed by 4 bases and J by 11 bases, 12 bases remained unmatched. The CDR3 has 14 residues. The CDR3 coding sequence is TGTGCCAGCAGTGTCAACAGGGGGGGGGACTTGGCTTTCTTT. This encodes CASSVNRGGDLAFF.

This chain uses TRBV28 with TRBJ2-4; TRBD2 matches at 10 bases. The CDR3 runs 17 residues. The ends lost 7 bases at V and 7 bases at J; junction bases unmatched: 16. The V gene's germline CDR1 is MDHEN and CDR2 SYDVKM. CDR3 sequence reads: CASTQLTSGAFMNIQYF. In nucleotides, the CDR3 is TGTGCCAGCACCCAGCTTACTAGCGGGGCTTTTATGAACATTCAGTACTTC.

This sequence joins TRBV5-4 and TRBJ2-7; the D gene could be TRBD1 or TRBD2 (5 bases each). The CDR3 has 14 amino acids. Trimming stripped 7 bases from V and 6 bases from J, with 20 bases between. Germline lookup yields CDR1 SGHNT and CDR2 YYREEE (reference sequence). The DNA of the CDR3 is TGTGCCAGCTCCGGGGCGCCCCAGGCCCCCGAGCAGTACTTC. Translating it yields CASSGAPQAPEQYF.

The V call is TRBV11-3, the J call TRBJ2-2; no definite D call. Germline V gene lookup returns CDR1 SGHNT and CDR2 YENEEA. V was clipped by 5 bases and J by 3 bases, with 16 bases between them. The CDR3 length is 16 residues. Written as DNA, the CDR3 is TGTGCCAGCAGCCCATCAGGCAGGTTGGACACCGGGGAGCTGTTTTTT. This encodes CASSPSGRLDTGELFF.

CDR3 sequence: CASSLESPGLGDTQYF. CDR3 in DNA: TGTGCCAGCAGCTTAGAGAGTCCAGGGTTGGGAGATACGCAGTATTTT. This sequence joins TRBV11-2 and TRBJ2-3; weak D call: TRBD1 (5 bases). With 0 bases removed from V and 5 bases from J, the gap between germline ends came to 15 bases. The CDR3 is 16 residues long. The V gene's germline CDR1 is SGHAT and CDR2 FQNNGV. The entire variable domain, with the rest obtained from reference TRBV11-2 and TRBJ2-3, is as follows: EAGVAQSPRYKIIEKRQSVAFWCNPISGHATLYWYQQILGQGPKLLIQFQNNGVVDDSQLPKDRFSAERLKGVDSTLKIQPAKLEDSAVYLCASSLESPGLGDTQYFGPGTRLTVL.

V gene TRBV20-1 combines with J gene TRBJ2-7, with D unresolved. Germline lookup yields CDR1 DFQATT and CDR2 SNEGSKA (reference sequence). V was shortened by 5 bases and J by 5 bases, with 7 bases between the two germline ends. This CDR3 has 10 amino acids. The CDR3 nucleotides are TGCAGTGCTCGACGGGACGAGCAGTACTTC. Translated: CSARRDEQYF.

The chain couples TRBV11-1 to TRBJ1-2, with D unresolved. Trimming took 5 bases from V and 4 from J, leaving 17 bases between them. CDR1 is SGHAT and CDR2 is FQDESV in the germline V gene (reference sequence). The CDR3 covers 15 residues. The CDR3 sequence is CASSPTVGGLYGYTF. The CDR3 DNA reads as TGTGCCAGCAGCCCAACGGTTGGAGGCCTCTATGGCTACACCTTC. Together with reference TRBV11-1 and TRBJ1-2, the CDR3 gives the full variable domain: EAEVAQSPRYKITEKSQAVAFWCDPISGHATLYWYRQILGQGPELLVQFQDESVVDDSQLPKDRFSAERLKGVDSTLKIQPAELGDSAMYLCASSPTVGGLYGYTFGSGTRLTVV.

The V call is TRBV6-6, the J call TRBJ1-3; unclear D gene. Germline V gives CDR1 MNHNY, CDR2 SVGAGI (reference sequence). Trimming shortened V by 5 bases and J by 0 bases, and 2 bases separated the two germline ends. This CDR3 is built from 12 residues. Written as DNA, the CDR3 is TGTGCCAGCAGTCTCTCTGGAAACACCATATATTTT. It specifies CASSLSGNTIYF.

The chain employs TRBV28 and TRBJ1-2; TRBD1 agrees at 7 bases. Germline V CDR1 and CDR2: MDHEN, SYDVKM. This CDR3 comprises 16 residues. V was clipped by 1 base and J by 7 bases; unmatched bases: 12. The CDR3 DNA reads TGTGCCAGCAGTTTATCGAGGGGGCGCGTTTCTTTTGGCTACACCTTC. Protein: CASSLSRGRVSFGYTF.

The genes are TRBV30 and TRBJ1-1, with D tentatively TRBD1 (5 bases). There are 14 residues in the CDR3. Trimming stripped 3 bases from V and 1 base from J, with 12 bases between. Germline CDR1 is GTSNPN and CDR2 is SVGIG (reference sequence). CDR3 nucleotides: TGTGCCTGGAGGGGGGGGATTCCGAACACTGAAGCTTTCTTT. This codes for CAWRGGIPNTEAFF.

The rearrangement links TRBV7-6 to TRBJ1-1; 10 positions match TRBD1. V lost 5 bases and J lost 2; bases outside the gene matches: 2. In germline, CDR1 is SGHVS, CDR2 FNYEAQ. The CDR3 runs 14 residues. The CDR3 protein is CASSRQGANTEAFF. The CDR3 DNA sequence: TGTGCCAGCAGCCGACAGGGGGCAAACACTGAAGCTTTCTTT.

V and J are TRBV5-6 and TRBJ2-5; unclear D gene. V lost 0 bases, J lost 7 bases, and 16 bases lay in between. The CDR3 runs to 15 residues. Germline V gene lookup returns CDR1 SGHDT and CDR2 YYEEEE. CDR3 sequence reads: CASSLVVVSSATQYF. The CDR3 nucleotides are TGTGCCAGCAGCTTGGTGGTCGTTAGCAGTGCGACCCAGTACTTC.